This T cell receptor beta chain is drawn from a study of blood T cell repertoires in COVID-19. Overall study context: The United States, Italy and Spain provided the acute and convalescent COVID-19 samples. Sources were T cells, B-cell-depleted T cells, or PBMCs; the material itself was cDNA or gDNA.

The CDR3 totals 14 residues. Deletions cut 3 bases from V and 4 bases from J, with 12 bases between. CDR1 and CDR2 from the germline V gene are LGHDT and YNNKEL (reference sequence). In the original workflow: Amplification with reference gene primers provided the estimates of nucleated cell counts. The repertoire was sequenced with immunoSEQ multiplex PCR; TCRdb's copy has only in-frame clones and lacks some. That table furnishes V, J and clone size, whereas the DNA furnished D and trimming. The table has more than 25,000 clones, about 88% seen once; the top ten hold roughly 7.9%. This clonotype originated in a man aged 65 to 79 with active or convalescent COVID-19. Sequencing was carried out using peripheral blood. This chain joins TRBV3-1 (or the pseudogene TRBV3-2) and TRBJ1-2; tentatively, D is TRBD1 (6 bases). The CDR3 loop reads CASSQWTDSYGYTF. Here the CDR3 DNA reads TGTGCCAGCAGCCAGTGGACAGATAGCTATGGCTACACCTTC.